These T cell receptor beta chains were read from a single sample in a study of shared clonotypes between healthy human individuals. Profiling relied on immunoSEQ multiplex PCR, and the TCRdb table lists in-frame clones only, not all of them. In the table there are some 2 million clones, about 94% of which are singletons. The sample comprised naive CD8+ T cells sorted from blood. The receptor set was obtained from a man aged 18-30 years in good health. CDR3s include the opening cysteine and the closing phenylalanine or tryptophan. The D gene is left open where the match is weak. Clone size is stated in some rows and not others, as once, few, many or a class when expanded.

j_gene | abundance | d_gene | v_gene | CDR3nt | CDR3aa
TRBJ2-7 | NA | TRBD1 | TRBV29-1 | TGCAGCGCTACGGGACAGGTGACCTACGAGCAGTACTTC | CSATGQVTYEQYF
TRBJ2-7 | NA | NA | TRBV4-1 | TGCGCCAGCAGCGCCCGGGATTCCAGCTCCTACGAGCAGTACTTC | CASSARDSSSYEQYF
TRBJ2-7 | NA | NA | TRBV7-9 | TGTGCCAGCAGCTTATCGGAGACAACCTACGAGCAGTACTTC | CASSLSETTYEQYF
TRBJ2-1 | NA | TRBD1 | TRBV11-1 | TGTGCCAGCCTAAGGGACAGGGGTTACAATGAGCAGTTCTTC | CASLRDRGYNEQFF
TRBJ1-1 | NA | NA | TRBV5-4 | TGTGCCAGCAGCCGACCGGACAGCCTGAACACTGAAGCTTTCTTT | CASSRPDSLNTEAFF
TRBJ1-3 | NA | NA | TRBV6-5 | TGTGCCACAGGGATCTCCGGAAACACCATATATTTT | CATGISGNTIYF
TRBJ2-1 | NA | NA | TRBV9 | TGTGCCAGCAGCCTAGGATACAATGAGCAGTTCTTC | CASSLGYNEQFF
TRBJ1-4 | NA | NA | TRBV30 | TGTGCCTGGAGTGGTGAGGATGAAAAACTGTTTTTT | CAWSGEDEKLFF
TRBJ2-2 | NA | TRBD1 | TRBV7-6 | TGTGCCAGCAGCTTCTCCGGGACAGCGAACACCGGGGAGCTGTTTTTT | CASSFSGTANTGELFF
TRBJ1-1 | NA | NA | TRBV30 | TGTGCCGGGACGGAATTGGAAGCTTTCTTT | CAGTELEAFF
TRBJ2-7 | once | NA | TRBV19 | TGTGACAGTAGTGAGACAGAATACTACGAGCAGTACTTC | CDSSETEYYEQYF
TRBJ1-6 | NA | NA | TRBV19 | TGTGCCAGTAGTATAAGTTCCCCGGACAGCCTCGGGGTGAATTCACCCCTCCACTTT | CASSISSPDSLGVNSPLHF
TRBJ1-6 | once | NA | TRBV5-6 | TGTGCCAGCAGCTTAGGGGACGTAGTGGGTTCACCCCTCCACTTT | CASSLGDVVGSPLHF
TRBJ2-1 | NA | NA | TRBV7-8 | TGTGCCAGCAGGCGAGATCCAAACGGTCGCAATGAGCAGTTCTTC | CASRRDPNGRNEQFF
TRBJ2-1 | once | NA | TRBV13 | TGTGCCAGCAGCGTAACGGGGAATGAGCAGTTCTTC | CASSVTGNEQFF
TRBJ2-7 | NA | TRBD2 | TRBV5-1 | TGCGCCAGCAGCTTGGACTTGACAGTCTCTGGAGCGGGGGTTCACGACGAGCAGTACTTC | CASSLDLTVSGAGVHDEQYF
TRBJ2-1 | once | NA | TRBV7-9 | TGTGCCAGCAGCTTAGCGCGGGACGCAAACGCCTACAATGAGCAGTTCTTC | CASSLARDANAYNEQFF
TRBJ2-1 | NA | TRBD2 | TRBV4-3 | TGCGCCAGCAGCCAAGATTTTGCTAGCGGGAGGGCTTATGAGCAGTTCTTC | CASSQDFASGRAYEQFF
TRBJ1-4 | NA | NA | TRBV4-3 | TGCGCCAGCAGCCAAGATGTAGGGGGGCCTGAAAAACTGTTTTTT | CASSQDVGGPEKLFF
TRBJ2-5 | NA | TRBD2 | TRBV10-3 | TGTGCCTCAGCTAGCGGGCAAGAGACCCAGTACTTC | CASASGQETQYF
TRBJ2-1 | NA | TRBD2 | TRBV5-1 | TGCGCCAGCAGCCCAGAGGGACTATCCTCCTACAATGAGCAGTTCTTC | CASSPEGLSSYNEQFF
TRBJ2-1 | NA | TRBD2 | TRBV7-8 | TGTGCCAGCAGCCCCTGGGACCCGACTAGCGGCTCCCCAAATGAGCAGTTCTTC | CASSPWDPTSGSPNEQFF
TRBJ2-1 | NA | TRBD1 | TRBV4-3 | TGCGCCAGCAGCCTAAACCGGGACAGGAGTTCATACGAGCAGTTCTTC | CASSLNRDRSSYEQFF
TRBJ2-3 | NA | NA | TRBV2 | TGTGCCAGGCAGGCTACTGAGGCAGATACGCAGTATTTT | CARQATEADTQYF
TRBJ1-5 | once | NA | TRBV6-1 | TGTGCCAGCAGTGAAGCTTGGTTATATAGCAATCAGCCCCAGCATTTT | CASSEAWLYSNQPQHF
TRBJ2-7 | NA | NA | TRBV10-2 | TGCGCCAGTGAACTGTCAAGCTCCTACGAGCAGTACTTC | CASELSSSYEQYF
TRBJ2-6 | NA | NA | TRBV6-4 | TGTGCCAGCAGCGCTACAGGGAATAACGTCCTGACTTTC | CASSATGNNVLTF
TRBJ2-1 | few | NA | TRBV19 | TGTGCCAGTAGTATAATTGGGGGCCAGAATGAGCAGTTCTTC | CASSIIGGQNEQFF
TRBJ2-7 | NA | NA | TRBV7-9 | TGTGCCAGCAGCTTAGGGGGGTTCGTCCCCTACGAGCAGTACTTC | CASSLGGFVPYEQYF